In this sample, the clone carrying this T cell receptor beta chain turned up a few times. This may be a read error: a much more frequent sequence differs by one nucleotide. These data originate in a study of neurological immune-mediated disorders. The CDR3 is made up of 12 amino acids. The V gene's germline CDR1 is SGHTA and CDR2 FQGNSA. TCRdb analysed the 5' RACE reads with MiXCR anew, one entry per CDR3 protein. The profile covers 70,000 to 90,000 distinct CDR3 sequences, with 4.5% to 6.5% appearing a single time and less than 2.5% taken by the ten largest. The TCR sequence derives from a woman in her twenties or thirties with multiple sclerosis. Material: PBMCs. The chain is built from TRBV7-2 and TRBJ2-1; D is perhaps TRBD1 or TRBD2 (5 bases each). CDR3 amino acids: CDSSLGLAEQFF. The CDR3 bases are TGTGACAGCAGCTTGGGGCTAGCTGAGCAGTTCTTC.